These T cell receptor beta chains were read from a single sample in a study of radiotherapy plus CTLA-4 blockade in lung cancer. The repertoire was sequenced with immunoSEQ multiplex PCR; TCRdb's copy has only in-frame clones and lacks some. Found here are some 120,000 clones, roughly 80% of them singletons; the top ten hold less than 4%. Sequencing was performed on peripheral blood, taken from a patient treated with radiotherapy plus ipilimumab. These receptors were obtained from a human donor with non-small cell lung cancer that progressed on radiotherapy plus ipilimumab. Some clones in this sample may be carry-over from other donors' samples. Each CDR3 is given without its conserved first and last residue.

V gene,J gene,CDR3 protein
TRBV7-8,TRBJ2-1,ASSLSGGAMWNEQF
TRBV6-5,TRBJ1-1,ASSYVAGWNTEAF
TRBV4-1,TRBJ2-5,ASTSSSGRETQY
TRBV7-6,TRBJ1-1,ASSPRPGLETEAF
TRBV7-9,TRBJ2-7,ASSSTGQSRYEQY
TRBV13,TRBJ1-6,ASSPGTWNSPLH
TRBV7-9,TRBJ1-5,ASSQGGNQPQH
TRBV7-3,TRBJ1-6,ASSLGGTAALH
TRBV5-5,TRBJ2-7,ASSPPGQGLYEQY
TRBV6-4,TRBJ2-2,ASSVTQGADTGELF
TRBV5-1,TRBJ2-7,ASSSDPSYEQY
TRBV29-1,TRBJ2-5,SVVRTDQETQY
TRBV4-3,TRBJ1-2,ASSQESRSYGYT
TRBV7-2,TRBJ2-3,ASSPPPSGGMRDTQY
TRBV9,TRBJ2-3,ASSRLAGTTDTQY
TRBV7-2,TRBJ2-7,ASREGSGTPRGEQY
TRBV9,TRBJ2-1,ASSATTYNEQF
TRBV5-1,TRBJ2-3,ASSFRGGRLDTQY
TRBV6-1,TRBJ1-3,ASRHGPSGNTIY
TRBV2,TRBJ1-6,ASSSNFRRGGSPLH
TRBV28,TRBJ1-5,ASSLEIEYQPQH
TRBV4-2,TRBJ2-7,ASSQEASTPSYEQY
TRBV9,TRBJ2-7,ASSAGGSAYEQY
TRBV4-2,TRBJ1-4,ASSQGRVGEKLF
TRBV7-9,TRBJ1-1,ASSRLTGAPTEAF
TRBV5-6,TRBJ2-5,ASSFGTSGGPRETQY
TRBV5-1,TRBJ1-1,ASSLGPPRTEAF
TRBV10-3,TRBJ2-2,AISEEQGGVTGELF
TRBV6-5,TRBJ1-2,ASRRPTGDGYT
TRBV14,TRBJ2-3,ASSVMTDIPTDTQY
TRBV7-8,TRBJ1-5,ASSPTPGPPKGNQPQH
TRBV5-1,TRBJ2-1,ASSLSGGPSYNEQF
TRBV11-3,TRBJ2-3,ASSLDSRTDTQY
TRBV7-2,TRBJ2-2,ASSLSRGVQGTGELF
TRBV5-4,TRBJ1-6,ASSPRDRGRTAGGHSPLH
TRBV2,TRBJ2-2,ATSLQGDAGELF
TRBV2,TRBJ2-3,ASSGDVGRPYTQY